Sequencing of this T cell receptor (beta chain) was carried out in a study of OX40 agonist ivuxolimab in advanced cancers. Looking at the study overall: The patients' treatment was ivuxolimab, an agonistic anti-OX40 (CD134) antibody. Antecedent anti-PD-1, anti-PD-L1 or anti-CTLA-4 therapy was permissible, with over 35% having received some. Age averaged around 60 years (range roughly 23 to 90), and about 86% were male. Study-wide results and caveats: Among the least clonally expanded were partial responders at 0.1-3.0 mg/kg.

Concerning this clone: Its antigen remains unidentified.

Data came from immunoSEQ multiplex PCR; TCRdb stores just in-frame clones and leaves some out. The data hold roughly 76,000 clones, with almost 85% observed a single time. This CDR3 has 13 amino acids. The germline V gene has CDR1 SGHRS and CDR2 YFSETQ. V was shortened by 6 bases and J by 2 bases, with 11 bases between the two germline ends. The origin of this receptor is an adult with an advanced solid tumor such as melanoma, head and neck, liver or kidney cancer. Sample: CD4+ or CD8+ T cells sorted from blood, taken in a trial of the OX40 agonist ivuxolimab. The chain recombines TRBV5-1 with TRBJ2-5; D not resolved. The CDR3 loop is CASTSLLQETQYF. The CDR3 DNA reads as TGCGCCAGCACCTCGTTATTACAAGAGACCCAGTACTTC.